This TCR beta chain was captured by sequencing in a study of T cells in Graves' hyperthyroidism and ophthalmopathy. TCR beta CDR3 region amplification was performed from RNA transcripts. During a first-round RT-PCR of the TCR CDR3, the HTBI primer set was used. Each CDR3 protein is one row after TCRdb ran MiXCR on the multiplex PCR reads. The sample lists roughly 500,000 distinct CDR3 sequences; 35% to 50% were seen once. Germline V CDR1 and CDR2: SGHAT, FQNNGV. This CDR3 is 14 amino acids long. Trimming stripped 5 bases from V and 2 bases from J, with 9 bases between. The table lists this clonotype with many counts. Exclusions: uncontrolled infection, other autoimmune disease, pregnancy, lactation. Used for diagnoses were clinical symptoms, serum thyroxine and TRAb, thyroid ultrasound and orbital computed tomography.

This rearrangement joins TRBV11-2 to TRBJ2-2; no definite D call. The receptor was derived from an adult woman with Graves' disease, either hyperthyroidism or ophthalmopathy (not recorded which). Sequencing was carried out using peripheral blood or thyroid tissue (not recorded which). CDR3 in amino acids: CASSAAGNTGELFF. The CDR3, as DNA: TGTGCCAGCAGCGCGGCCGGAAACACCGGGGAGCTGTTTTTT.